This T cell receptor (beta chain) was identified in a study of cytomegalovirus exposure and HLA in healthy donors (dated by TCRdb to 2016 to 2017). As for the study more broadly: An earlier analysis of 550 to 700 of the donors reported about 250 Gb of sequence data and some 120 million unique TCR beta sequences from about 180 million T cells. Approximately 300 gigabases of sequencing data and around 80 million unique TCR sequences made up an early release that covered 500 to 650 HLA-typed donors. Of the roughly 400 genotyped donors, about 80% fell in the genetic ancestry cluster associated with self-reported Caucasian donors. The study aimed to test whether cataloging public T cell receptors could reveal signatures of past pathogen exposure. Using immunosequencing, the study profiled T cell repertoires from about 650 subjects and related those repertoires to cytomegalovirus serostatus. A separate validation cohort of over a hundred different subjects was used in addition to the 666-subject first cohort. To predict cytomegalovirus infection status, the study combined high-throughput TCR immunosequencing, statistical association of individual TCRs with disease status, and machine learning. A later analysis re-analyzed previously published TCR beta repertoires from 600 to 850 donors and added high-resolution HLA genotyping to study TCR occurrence patterns. Rather than using new phenotypic data, the later analysis identified candidate immune exposures from TCR beta sequences and from how often those sequences occurred across donors. An earlier analysis of around 580 of the donors used high-throughput TCR beta sequencing to judge whether each TCR beta V gene segment behaved as functional or pseudogenic. Alongside the repertoire data, information on donor age, sex, ethnicity and CMV serostatus was compiled. Genome-wide SNP genotypes for about 65% of the 666 donors were used in a later genetic analysis, which treated that subset as a discovery cohort. All discovery cohort repertoires had been generated using a single sequencing platform. HLA typing included class I and class II loci at four-digit resolution. Typing coverage differed by locus: A, B, C, DRB1 and DQB1 were typed in roughly 620-630 donors, DQA1 in 522, DPA1 in roughly 590, and DPB1 in just under 490. About 5 DR-DQ haplotypes were handled as single units for association and clustering, since linkage in the cohort was strong. On average, about 200,000 unique TCR beta nucleotide sequences were sequenced per donor among 300 to 500 genotyped donors of the cohort, with 15% to 20% of those sequences being non-productive.

About this clone itself: Its antigen specificity is not known. Per-base quality was not reported, and no clone a single base away is much larger than it.

The investigation overall reported the following: In a later analysis, HLA-associated TCR beta chains showed more clonal expansion and lower generation probabilities than non-associated chains that were equally common. Linkage disequilibrium might explain the correlated functional status among segregating V segments, but an unknown experimental factor could not be excluded. The presence/absence analyses assumed that sequencing depth was roughly uniform across donors, and that assumption may not be true. A cluster of highly shared sequence variants was judged likely to be a technical artifact of the sequencing pipeline. According to a later analysis, most CMV-associated TCR beta chains appeared to be HLA-restricted, and the HLA associations seemed to be driven largely by CMV exposure. In the study, approximately 160 TCR beta chains were listed as associated with cytomegalovirus. Broadly in line with IMGT annotations, most TCR beta V segments showed up in productive rearrangements about 87% or about 30% of the time in an earlier analysis of 587 of the donors. Because the 87-base-pair reads could not distinguish some IMGT-functional V segments, including TRBV6-2 and TRBV6-3, those segments were excluded. According to a later genetic analysis, donors in an Asian-associated ancestry cluster had fewer N-insertions in productive TCRs than the approximately 630-donor mean. A few of the identified cytomegalovirus-associated TCR beta chains were confirmed in vitro to be specific for cytomegalovirus antigens. A further reported finding was that TCR beta sequences accurately predicted the HLA-A and HLA-B alleles for most subjects in the first cohort. The earlier analysis of 587 of the donors excluded 15 to 20 rarely observed V segments, including chromosome 9 orphons, because counts were too low. In a later analysis, the rate of TCR association differed among HLA loci, with DRB1 alleles having the most associated TCRs and HLA-C alleles having the fewest. Most TCR sequences were seen in very few donors, while some public TCRs were found in many individuals. Because some donors lacked HLA typing at each locus, the association tests relied only on the typed subset. In both the original and validation cohorts, the classifier was reported to diagnose cytomegalovirus status with high specificity and sensitivity. When HLA alleles, especially DR and DQ, strongly co-occurred, attributing TCR associations to individual alleles was difficult. CMV serostatus was the only immune exposure information available for the cohort. In this cohort, only TCR beta chains were sequenced, and detectable features were limited by the absence of alpha or paired-chain data. At a false discovery rate of 0.05, a later analysis linked 15,000 to 20,000 TCR beta sequences to specific HLA alleles. A later genetic analysis associated a missense DCLRE1C variant with V-gene and J-gene trimming of TCR beta chains, and an independent cohort replicated the association. The authors suggested that the approach could potentially be extended to other disease states and immunological phenotypes. According to a later analysis, parvovirus B19, influenza, CMV and Epstein-Barr virus appeared linked to several top co-occurrence clusters.

The CDR3 contains 14 residues, cysteine and phenylalanine counted. Just the 42-base CDR3 DNA is kept, in frame starting at base 1. From the germline V gene (reference sequence), CDR1 is SGHNT and CDR2 is YYREEE. The V and J ends are trimmed by 5 bases and 2 bases, leaving 12 bases between them. The cohort comprised fewer than 750 healthy bone marrow donors. At the time of sampling, all cohort members were nominally healthy, though unrecorded immune exposures were likely present. The donor was CMV seronegative and belonged to the group of over 350 seronegative cohort members. Each donor provided a peripheral blood sample, and peripheral blood mononuclear cells were used for TCR beta sequencing. The Qiagen DNeasy Blood Extraction Kit was used to extract genomic DNA from the blood cell samples. The library was produced with the immunoSEQ multiplex PCR assay. For the multiplex PCR, a mixture combining 60 forward primers for TCR Vbeta segments and 13 reverse primers for TCR Jbeta segments was used. Amplification of the CDR3 region of rearranged TCR beta genes was performed with a multiplex PCR assay on genomic DNA. The Illumina HiSeq System was used to sequence the amplified TCR beta libraries as 87-base-pair reads. In the original analysis: A later analysis tallied 75 million to 95 million unique TCR beta chains across the 666 repertoires, and 10 million to 11 million of those chains were shared by two or more donors. Raw reads were error-corrected and collapsed into unique sequences by a nearest-neighbor algorithm in which closely related sequences were merged to remove PCR and sequencing errors. V, D and J gene segments were assigned by aligning CDR3 sequences to IMGT reference sequences. Each retained sequence needed at least a six-nucleotide match to both a V gene segment and a J gene segment. A rearrangement was called productive if the CDR3 had no stop codons and remained in frame with V and J, and every other rearrangement was called non-productive. Following IMGT convention, CDR3 was defined as the stretch from the second conserved V-encoded cysteine up to the conserved J-encoded phenylalanine. The earlier analysis of 500 to 650 of the donors excluded any sequence lacking an unambiguous match to a single V gene segment. An earlier analysis of 450 to 650 of the donors called V segments functional above 56.7% productive rearrangements and segregating when the between-donor standard deviation exceeded 5%. To diagnose cytomegalovirus status from the catalog of TCR beta chain sequences, a statistical classification framework was built. A later analysis assigned V and J genes by comparing TCR nucleotide sequences with IMGT/GENE-DB human TR gene sequences. In a later analysis, CDR3 sequences and most-parsimonious VDJ recombination scenarios were assigned using the TCRdist pipeline. In a later analysis, each TCR beta chain was defined by its CDR3 amino acid sequence together with its V-gene family, and reads lacking a unique V-gene family were excluded. As a way to deal with suspected cross-contamination and a sequencing artifact, a later analysis dropped roughly 600 nucleotide sequences that were highly shared and had low generation probability. In a later analysis, a clonal expansion index was calculated for each public chain from normalized within-repertoire ranks of inferred template counts. In a later analysis, generation probabilities were computed with a VDJ recombination model fitted to out-of-frame rearrangements, and the resulting probabilities were checked against IGoR. In a later analysis, TCR-TCR, TCR-HLA and TCR-CMV co-occurrence was scored with hypergeometric tests, and a repertoire-size bias correction was applied to TCR pairs. A later analysis estimated false discovery rates by permuting HLA or CMV assignments 20 times. In a later analysis, co-occurring TCRs were grouped with DBSCAN, and TCRdist sequence similarity was added when clustering was performed within HLA-allele-positive subsets. Repertoires with fewer than 30,000 or more than 120,000 public chains were left out of co-occurrence clustering, as were about 5 repertoires with anomalous nucleotide sharing. TCRdb holds this immuneACCESS table with in-frame rearrangements only. Some clones are missing; in checked studies, unresolved V genes explain under half, and the rest has no known cause. V and J calls and clone size are given by that table; D and trimming were obtained from the DNA. For this sample the table gives some 60,000 clones, of which roughly 75% were detected only once. About 4.9% of the sample comes from the top ten.

The specimen was PBMCs. The receptor comes from a woman in her twenties or thirties in good health and CMV-seronegative. The chain joins TRBV5-4 to TRBJ2-3; the D region possibly corresponds to TRBD2 (5 bases align). The DNA sequence is TGTGCCAGCAGAGGAGGCTCATACACAGATACGCAGTATTTT. The translation is CASRGGSYTDTQYF.